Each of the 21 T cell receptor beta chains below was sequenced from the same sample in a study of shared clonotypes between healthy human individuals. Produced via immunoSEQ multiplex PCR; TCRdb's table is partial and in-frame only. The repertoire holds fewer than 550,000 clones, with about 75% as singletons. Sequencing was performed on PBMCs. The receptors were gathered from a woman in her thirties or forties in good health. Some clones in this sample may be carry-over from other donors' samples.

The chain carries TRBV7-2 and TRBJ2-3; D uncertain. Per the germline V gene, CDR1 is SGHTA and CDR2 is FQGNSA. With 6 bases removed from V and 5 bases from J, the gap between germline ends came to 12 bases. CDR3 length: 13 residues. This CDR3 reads CASRFREVDTQYF. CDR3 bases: TGTGCCAGCAGGTTCCGTGAGGTAGATACGCAGTATTTT.

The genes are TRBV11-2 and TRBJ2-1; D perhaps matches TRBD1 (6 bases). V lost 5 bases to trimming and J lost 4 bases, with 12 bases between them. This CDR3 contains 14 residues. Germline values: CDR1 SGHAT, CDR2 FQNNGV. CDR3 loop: CASSPGTTYNEQFF. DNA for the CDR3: TGTGCCAGCAGCCCCGGGACAACGTACAATGAGCAGTTCTTC.

The CDR3 is CASSIDHGQENIIYNEQFF. The CDR3 DNA reads TGTGCCAGTAGTATAGATCATGGGCAGGAGAACATTATCTACAATGAGCAGTTCTTC. The rearrangement links TRBV19 to TRBJ2-1; D call uncertain. The CDR3 loop spans 19 amino acids. The V gene lost 0 bases and the J gene lost 3 bases, with 21 bases spanning the gap. Germline V lookup: CDR1 LNHDA, CDR2 SQIVND (reference sequence).

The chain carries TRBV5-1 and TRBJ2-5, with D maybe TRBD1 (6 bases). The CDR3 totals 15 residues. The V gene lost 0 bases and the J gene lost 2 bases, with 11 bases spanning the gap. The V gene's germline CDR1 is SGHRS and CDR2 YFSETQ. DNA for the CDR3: TGCGCCAGCAGCTTGGACACAGGGAGACAAGAGACCCAGTACTTC. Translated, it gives CASSLDTGRQETQYF.

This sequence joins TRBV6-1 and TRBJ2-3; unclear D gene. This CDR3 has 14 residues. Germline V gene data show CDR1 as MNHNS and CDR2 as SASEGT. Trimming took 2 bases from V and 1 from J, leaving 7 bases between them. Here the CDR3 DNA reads TGTGCCAGCAGTGAACCGGAGCGCACAGATACGCAGTATTTT. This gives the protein CASSEPERTDTQYF.

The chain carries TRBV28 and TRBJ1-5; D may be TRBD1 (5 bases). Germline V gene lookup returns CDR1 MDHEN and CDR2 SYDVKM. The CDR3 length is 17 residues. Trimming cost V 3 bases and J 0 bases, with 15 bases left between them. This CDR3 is CASSFNGLGDSNQPQHF. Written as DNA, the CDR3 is TGTGCCAGCAGTTTTAATGGGTTGGGGGATAGCAATCAGCCCCAGCATTTT.

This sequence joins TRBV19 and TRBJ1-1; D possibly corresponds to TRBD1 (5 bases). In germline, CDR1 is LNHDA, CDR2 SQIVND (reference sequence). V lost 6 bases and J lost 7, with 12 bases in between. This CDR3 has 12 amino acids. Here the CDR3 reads CASRMEGFEAFF. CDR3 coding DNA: TGTGCCAGTAGAATGGAGGGGTTTGAAGCTTTCTTT.

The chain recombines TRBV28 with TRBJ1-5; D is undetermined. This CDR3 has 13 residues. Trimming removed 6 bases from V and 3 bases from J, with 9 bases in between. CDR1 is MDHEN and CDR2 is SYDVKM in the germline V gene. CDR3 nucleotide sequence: TGTGCCAGCAGATCCGGGTACAATCAGCCCCAGCATTTT. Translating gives CASRSGYNQPQHF.

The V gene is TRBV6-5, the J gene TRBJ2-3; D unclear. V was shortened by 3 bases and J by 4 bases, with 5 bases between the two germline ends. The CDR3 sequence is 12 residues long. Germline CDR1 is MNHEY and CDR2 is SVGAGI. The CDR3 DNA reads TGTGCCAGCAGTTATGGTCCAGATACGCAGTATTTT. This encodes CASSYGPDTQYF.

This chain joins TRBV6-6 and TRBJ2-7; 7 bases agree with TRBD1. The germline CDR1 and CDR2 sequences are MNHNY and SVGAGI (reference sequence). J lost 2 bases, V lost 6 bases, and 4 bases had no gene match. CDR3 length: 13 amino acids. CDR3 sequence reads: CASSRDSTYEQYF. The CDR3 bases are TGTGCCAGCAGCCGGGACAGTACCTACGAGCAGTACTTC.

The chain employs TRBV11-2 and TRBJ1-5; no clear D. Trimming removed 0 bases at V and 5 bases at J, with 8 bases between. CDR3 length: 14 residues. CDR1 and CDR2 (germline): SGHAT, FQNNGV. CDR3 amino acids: CASSLEGDYQPQHF. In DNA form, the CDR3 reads TGTGCCAGCAGCTTAGAAGGCGATTATCAGCCCCAGCATTTT. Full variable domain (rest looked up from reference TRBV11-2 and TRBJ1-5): EAGVAQSPRYKIIEKRQSVAFWCNPISGHATLYWYQQILGQGPKLLIQFQNNGVVDDSQLPKDRFSAERLKGVDSTLKIQPAKLEDSAVYLCASSLEGDYQPQHFGDGTRLSIL.

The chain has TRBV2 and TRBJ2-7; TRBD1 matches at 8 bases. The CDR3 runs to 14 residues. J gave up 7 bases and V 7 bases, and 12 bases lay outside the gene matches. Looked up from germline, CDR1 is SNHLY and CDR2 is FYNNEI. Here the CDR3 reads CASKLTGAGREQYF. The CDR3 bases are TGTGCCAGCAAACTGACAGGGGCGGGCCGTGAGCAGTACTTC.

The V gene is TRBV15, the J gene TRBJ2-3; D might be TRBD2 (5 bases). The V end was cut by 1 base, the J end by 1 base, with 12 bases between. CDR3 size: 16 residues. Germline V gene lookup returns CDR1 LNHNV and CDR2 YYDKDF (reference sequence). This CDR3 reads CATSRAFGLRTDTQYF. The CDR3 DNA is TGTGCCACCAGCAGAGCGTTTGGACTCCGCACAGATACGCAGTATTTT.

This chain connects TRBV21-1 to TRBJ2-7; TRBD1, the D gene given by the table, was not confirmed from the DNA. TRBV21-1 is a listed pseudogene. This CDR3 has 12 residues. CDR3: CASSTRDNEQYF. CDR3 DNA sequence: TGTGCCAGCAGCACCAGGGATAACGAGCAGTACTTC.

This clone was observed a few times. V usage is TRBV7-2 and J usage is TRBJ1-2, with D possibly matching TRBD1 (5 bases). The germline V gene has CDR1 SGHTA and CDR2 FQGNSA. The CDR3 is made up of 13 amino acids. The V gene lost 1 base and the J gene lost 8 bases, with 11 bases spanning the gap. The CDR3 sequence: CASSLDRGRGYTF. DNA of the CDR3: TGTGCCAGCAGCTTAGATCGGGGCCGGGGCTACACCTTC.

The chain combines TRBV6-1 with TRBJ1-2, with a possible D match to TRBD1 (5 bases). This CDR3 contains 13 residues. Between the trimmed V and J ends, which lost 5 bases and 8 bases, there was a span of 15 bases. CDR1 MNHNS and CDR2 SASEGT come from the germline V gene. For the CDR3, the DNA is TGTGCCAGCAGTTCCCAGGGCTCGTACGGCTACACCTTC. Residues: CASSSQGSYGYTF.

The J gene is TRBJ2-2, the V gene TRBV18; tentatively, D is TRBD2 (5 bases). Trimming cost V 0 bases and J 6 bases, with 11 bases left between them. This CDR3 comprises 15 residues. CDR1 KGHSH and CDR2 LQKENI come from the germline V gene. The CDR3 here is CASSPPVGSSGELFF. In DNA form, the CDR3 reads TGTGCCAGCTCACCACCGGTAGGGAGTTCCGGGGAGCTGTTTTTT.

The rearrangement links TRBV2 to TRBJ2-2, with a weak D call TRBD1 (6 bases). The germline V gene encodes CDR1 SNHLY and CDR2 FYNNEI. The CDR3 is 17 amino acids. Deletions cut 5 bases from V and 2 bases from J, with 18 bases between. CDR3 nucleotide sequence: TGTGCCAGCAGTTTTCCCCCCGGGACACCCAACACCGGGGAGCTGTTTTTT. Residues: CASSFPPGTPNTGELFF.

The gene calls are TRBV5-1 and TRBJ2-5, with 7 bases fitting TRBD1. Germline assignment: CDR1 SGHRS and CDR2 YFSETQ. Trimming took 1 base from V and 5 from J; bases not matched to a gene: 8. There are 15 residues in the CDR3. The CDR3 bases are TGCGCCAGCAGCTTGTACACAAGGGGGCCGGAGACCCAGTACTTC. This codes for CASSLYTRGPETQYF.

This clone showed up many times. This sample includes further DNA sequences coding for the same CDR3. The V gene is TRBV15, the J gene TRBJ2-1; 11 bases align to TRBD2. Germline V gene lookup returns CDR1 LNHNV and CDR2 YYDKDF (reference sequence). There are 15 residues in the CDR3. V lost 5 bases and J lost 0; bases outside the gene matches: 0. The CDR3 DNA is TGTGCCACCAGCGGGACTAGCGGCTCCTACAATGAGCAGTTCTTC. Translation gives CATSGTSGSYNEQFF.

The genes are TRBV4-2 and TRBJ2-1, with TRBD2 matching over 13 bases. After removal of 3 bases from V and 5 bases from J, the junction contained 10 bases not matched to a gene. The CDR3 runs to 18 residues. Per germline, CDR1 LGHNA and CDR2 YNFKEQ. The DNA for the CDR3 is TGTGCCAGCAGCCAGCACTATGAGGGACTAGCGGGAAACAATGAGCAGTTCTTC. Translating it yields CASSQHYEGLAGNNEQFF.